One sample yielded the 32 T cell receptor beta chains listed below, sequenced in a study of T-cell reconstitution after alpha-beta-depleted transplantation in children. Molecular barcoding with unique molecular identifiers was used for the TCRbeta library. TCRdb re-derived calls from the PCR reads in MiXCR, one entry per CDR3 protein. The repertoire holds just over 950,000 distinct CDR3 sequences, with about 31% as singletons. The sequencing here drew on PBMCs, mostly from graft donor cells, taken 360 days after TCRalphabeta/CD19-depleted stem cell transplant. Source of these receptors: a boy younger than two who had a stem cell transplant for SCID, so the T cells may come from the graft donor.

Written as DNA, the CDR3 is TGCAGTGCTAGTCCCCCGGGCCGGCTTGATTACGAGCAGTACTTC. This gives the protein CSASPPGRLDYEQYF. The V and J genes are TRBV20-1 and TRBJ2-7; D is unclear. Trimming shortened V by 3 bases and J by 4 bases, and 19 bases separated the two germline ends. The CDR3 extends over 15 amino acids. Germline assignment: CDR1 DFQATT and CDR2 SNEGSKA (reference sequence).

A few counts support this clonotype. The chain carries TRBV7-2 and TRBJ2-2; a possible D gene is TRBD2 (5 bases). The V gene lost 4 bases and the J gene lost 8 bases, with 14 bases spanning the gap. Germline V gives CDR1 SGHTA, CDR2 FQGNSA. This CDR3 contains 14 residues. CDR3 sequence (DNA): TGTGCCAGCAGCTGGGGTCAACTAGGGGGGGAGCTGTTTTTT. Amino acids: CASSWGQLGGELFF.

CDR3 nucleotide sequence: TGCGCCAGCAGCCAAGATGGACAGGCGGGACAGCCCCAGCATTTT. Translation gives CASSQDGQAGQPQHF. This chain connects TRBV4-1 to TRBJ1-5, with 7 bases matching TRBD1. Germline V gene data show CDR1 as MGHRA and CDR2 as YSYEKL. Germline trimming cut 0 bases from V and 7 bases from J; bases unmatched to any gene: 6. The CDR3 runs 15 residues.

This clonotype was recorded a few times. The CDR3 region has the DNA TGCGCCAGCAGCCAACGACTAGCGGGGGGGCTTGTGTCTAGAGATACGCAGTATTTT. Its protein product is CASSQRLAGGLVSRDTQYF. The chain is built from TRBV4-3 and TRBJ2-3; 14 bases align to TRBD2. In germline, CDR1 is LGHNA, CDR2 YSLEER. This CDR3 has 19 residues. Germline trimming cut 2 bases from V and 5 bases from J; bases unmatched to any gene: 12.

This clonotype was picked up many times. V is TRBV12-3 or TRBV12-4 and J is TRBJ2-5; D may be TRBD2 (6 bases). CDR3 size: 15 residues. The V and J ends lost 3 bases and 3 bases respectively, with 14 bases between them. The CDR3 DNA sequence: TGTGCCAGCAGTTTTCTAGGGTTAGCGGAAGAGACCCAGTACTTC. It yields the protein CASSFLGLAEETQYF.

CDR3 bases: TGTGCCAGCAGCAATAGCGGGGGAGCGTGGTACGAGCAGTACTTC. This gives the protein CASSNSGGAWYEQYF. The rearrangement joins TRBV6-1 to TRBJ2-7, with TRBD2 matching 9 bases. The CDR3 extends over 15 amino acids. Per germline, CDR1 MNHNS and CDR2 SASEGT. V was clipped by 6 bases and J by 4 bases; unmatched bases: 10.

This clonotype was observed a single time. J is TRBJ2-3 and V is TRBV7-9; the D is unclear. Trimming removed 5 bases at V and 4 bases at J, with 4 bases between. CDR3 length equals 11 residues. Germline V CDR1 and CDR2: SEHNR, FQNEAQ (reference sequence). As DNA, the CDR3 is TGTGCCAGCAGCGAGTCAGATACGCAGTATTTT. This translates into CASSESDTQYF.

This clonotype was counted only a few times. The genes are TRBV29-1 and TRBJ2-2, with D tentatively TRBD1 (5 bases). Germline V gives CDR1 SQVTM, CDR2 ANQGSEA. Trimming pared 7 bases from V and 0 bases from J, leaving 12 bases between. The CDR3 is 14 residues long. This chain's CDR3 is CSARVLPNTGELFF. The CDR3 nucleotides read TGCAGCGCCAGGGTCCTACCGAACACCGGGGAGCTGTTTTTT.

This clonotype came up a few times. The CDR3 loop reads CSARDPFPGHLFVPLHF. The DNA for the CDR3 is TGCAGTGCTAGAGATCCGTTCCCAGGGCACCTGTTCGTGCCCCTCCACTTT. The V gene is TRBV20-1, the J gene TRBJ1-6, with TRBD1 as a possible D gene (5 bases). CDR1 DFQATT and CDR2 SNEGSKA come from the germline V gene (reference sequence). This CDR3 has 17 residues. V lost 0 bases, J lost 13 bases, and 25 bases lay in between.

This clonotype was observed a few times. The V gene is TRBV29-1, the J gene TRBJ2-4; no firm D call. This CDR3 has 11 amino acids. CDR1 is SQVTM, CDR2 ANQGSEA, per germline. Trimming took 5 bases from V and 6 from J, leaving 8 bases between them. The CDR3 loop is CSVQWANIQYF. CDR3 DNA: TGCAGCGTTCAGTGGGCAAACATTCAGTACTTC.

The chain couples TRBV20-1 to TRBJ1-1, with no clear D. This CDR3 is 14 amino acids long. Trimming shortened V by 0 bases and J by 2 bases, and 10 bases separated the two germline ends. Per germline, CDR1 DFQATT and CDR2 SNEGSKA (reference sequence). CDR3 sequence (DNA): TGCAGTGCTAGAGAGAACAGCCTAAACACTGAAGCTTTCTTT. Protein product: CSARENSLNTEAFF.

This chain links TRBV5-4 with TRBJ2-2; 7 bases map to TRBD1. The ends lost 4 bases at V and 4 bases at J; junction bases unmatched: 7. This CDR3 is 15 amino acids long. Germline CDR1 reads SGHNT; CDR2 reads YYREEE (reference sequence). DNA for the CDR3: TGTGCCAGCAGCCCGGACAGGCTCGGCACCGGGGAGCTGTTTTTT. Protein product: CASSPDRLGTGELFF.

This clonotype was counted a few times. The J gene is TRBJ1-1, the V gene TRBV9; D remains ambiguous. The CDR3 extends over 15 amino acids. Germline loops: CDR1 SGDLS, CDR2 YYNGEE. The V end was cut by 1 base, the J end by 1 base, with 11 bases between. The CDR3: CASSVTSQGNTEAFF. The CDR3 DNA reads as TGTGCCAGCAGCGTAACGTCGCAAGGGAACACTGAAGCTTTCTTT.

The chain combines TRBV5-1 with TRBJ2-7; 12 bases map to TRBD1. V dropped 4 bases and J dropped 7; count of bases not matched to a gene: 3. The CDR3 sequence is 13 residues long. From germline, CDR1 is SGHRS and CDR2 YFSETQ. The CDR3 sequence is CASSRDRGLEQYF. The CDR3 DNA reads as TGCGCCAGCAGCCGGGACAGGGGGCTAGAGCAGTACTTC.

The CDR3 loop is CASRPLGGTETQYF. The DNA of the CDR3 is TGTGCCAGCAGACCCCTAGGGGGGACGGAGACCCAGTACTTC. This chain connects TRBV12-3 or TRBV12-4 to TRBJ2-5; D tentatively reads TRBD1 or TRBD2 (6 bases each). The CDR3 has 14 residues. The V end was cut by 6 bases, the J end by 5 bases, with 16 bases between.

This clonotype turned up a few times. The CDR3 sequence is CASSLVQGSGTEAFF. CDR3 nucleotide sequence: TGTGCCAGCAGTTTGGTTCAGGGCTCGGGTACTGAAGCTTTCTTT. The gene calls are TRBV12-3 or TRBV12-4 and TRBJ1-1; tentative D call: TRBD1 (5 bases). The ends were cut back, 3 bases at V and 5 bases at J, with 16 bases in the middle. CDR3 size: 15 residues.

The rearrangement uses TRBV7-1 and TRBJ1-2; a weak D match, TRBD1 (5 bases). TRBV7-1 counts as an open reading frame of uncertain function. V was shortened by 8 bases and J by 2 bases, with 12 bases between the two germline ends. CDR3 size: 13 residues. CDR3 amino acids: CASRGVVNYGYTF. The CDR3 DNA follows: TGTGCCAGCCGAGGGGTGGTGAACTATGGCTACACCTTC.

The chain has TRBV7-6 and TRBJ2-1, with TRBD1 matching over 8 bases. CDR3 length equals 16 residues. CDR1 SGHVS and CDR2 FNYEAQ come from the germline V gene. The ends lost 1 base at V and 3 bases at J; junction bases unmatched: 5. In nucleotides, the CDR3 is TGTGCCAGCAGCTTAGAGGCAGGGGGCTTCTACAATGAGCAGTTCTTC. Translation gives CASSLEAGGFYNEQFF.

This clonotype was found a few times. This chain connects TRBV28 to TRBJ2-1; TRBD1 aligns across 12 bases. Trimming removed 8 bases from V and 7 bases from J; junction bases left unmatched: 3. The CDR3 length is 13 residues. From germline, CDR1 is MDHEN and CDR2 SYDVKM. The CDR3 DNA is TGTGCCAGCGGGGACAGGGGGCGGAATGAGCAGTTCTTC. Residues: CASGDRGRNEQFF. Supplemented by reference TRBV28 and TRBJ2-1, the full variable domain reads DVKVTQSSRYLVKRTGEKVFLECVQDMDHENMFWYRQDPGLGLRLIYFSYDVKMKEKGDIPEGYSVSREKKERFSLILESASTNQTSMYLCASGDRGRNEQFFGPGTRLTVL.

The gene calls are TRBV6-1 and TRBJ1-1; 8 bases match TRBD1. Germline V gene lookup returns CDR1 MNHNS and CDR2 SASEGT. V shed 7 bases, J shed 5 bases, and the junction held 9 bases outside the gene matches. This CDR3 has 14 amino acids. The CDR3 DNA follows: TGTGCCAGCACCACCGGACAGGGAGGGACTGAAGCTTTCTTT. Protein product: CASTTGQGGTEAFF.

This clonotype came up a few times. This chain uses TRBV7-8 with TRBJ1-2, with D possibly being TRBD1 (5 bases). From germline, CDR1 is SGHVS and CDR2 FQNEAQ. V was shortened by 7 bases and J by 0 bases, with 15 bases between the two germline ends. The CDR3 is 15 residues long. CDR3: CASTLGADANYGYTF. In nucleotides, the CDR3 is TGTGCCAGCACTTTAGGGGCTGATGCTAACTATGGCTACACCTTC.

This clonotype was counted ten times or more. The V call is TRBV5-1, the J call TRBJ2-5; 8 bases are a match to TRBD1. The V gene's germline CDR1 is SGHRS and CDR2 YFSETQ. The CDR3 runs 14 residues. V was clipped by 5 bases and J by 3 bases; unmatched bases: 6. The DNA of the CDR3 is TGCGCCAGCAGTTCCGGGACAGGAAAAGAGACCCAGTACTTC. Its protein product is CASSSGTGKETQYF.

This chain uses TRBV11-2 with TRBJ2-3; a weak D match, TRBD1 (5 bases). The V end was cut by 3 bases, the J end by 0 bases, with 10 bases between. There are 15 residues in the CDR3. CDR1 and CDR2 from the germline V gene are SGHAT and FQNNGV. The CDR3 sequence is CASSFQGVSTDTQYF. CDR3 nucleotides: TGTGCCAGCAGCTTTCAAGGGGTCAGCACAGATACGCAGTATTTT. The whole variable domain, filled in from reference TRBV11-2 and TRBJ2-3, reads EAGVAQSPRYKIIEKRQSVAFWCNPISGHATLYWYQQILGQGPKLLIQFQNNGVVDDSQLPKDRFSAERLKGVDSTLKIQPAKLEDSAVYLCASSFQGVSTDTQYFGPGTRLTVL.

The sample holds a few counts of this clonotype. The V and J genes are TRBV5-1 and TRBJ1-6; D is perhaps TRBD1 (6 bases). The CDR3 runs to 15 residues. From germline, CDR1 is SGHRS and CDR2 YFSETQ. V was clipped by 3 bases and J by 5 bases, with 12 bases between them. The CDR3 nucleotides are TGCGCCAGCAGCTCCACGGACAGCGATAATTCACCCCTCCACTTT. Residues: CASSSTDSDNSPLHF. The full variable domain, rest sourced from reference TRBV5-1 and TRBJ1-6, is KAGVTQTPRYLIKTRGQQVTLSCSPISGHRSVSWYQQTPGQGLQFLFEYFSETQRNKGNFPGRFSGRQFSNSRSEMNVSTLELGDSALYLCASSSTDSDNSPLHFGNGTRLTVT.

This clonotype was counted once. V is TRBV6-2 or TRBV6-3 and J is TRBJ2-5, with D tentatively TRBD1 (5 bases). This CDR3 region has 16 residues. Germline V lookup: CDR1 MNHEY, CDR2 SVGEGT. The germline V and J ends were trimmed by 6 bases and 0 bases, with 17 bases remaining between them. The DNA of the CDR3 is TGTGCCAGCAGCATTAGAGCGACAGAGAACCAAGAGACCCAGTACTTC. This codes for CASSIRATENQETQYF.

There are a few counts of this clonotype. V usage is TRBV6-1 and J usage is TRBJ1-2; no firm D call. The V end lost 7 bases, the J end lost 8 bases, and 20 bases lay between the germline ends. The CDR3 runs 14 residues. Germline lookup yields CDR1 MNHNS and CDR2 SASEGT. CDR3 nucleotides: TGTGCCAGCACCAAAGGAGGGTATCGGGTCGGCTACACCTTC. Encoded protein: CASTKGGYRVGYTF.

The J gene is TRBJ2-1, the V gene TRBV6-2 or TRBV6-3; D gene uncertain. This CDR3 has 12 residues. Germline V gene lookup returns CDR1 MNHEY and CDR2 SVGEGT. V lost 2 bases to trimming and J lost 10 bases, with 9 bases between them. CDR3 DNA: TGTGCCAGCAGTTACCCCCCGAAGGAGCAGTTCTTC. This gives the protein CASSYPPKEQFF.

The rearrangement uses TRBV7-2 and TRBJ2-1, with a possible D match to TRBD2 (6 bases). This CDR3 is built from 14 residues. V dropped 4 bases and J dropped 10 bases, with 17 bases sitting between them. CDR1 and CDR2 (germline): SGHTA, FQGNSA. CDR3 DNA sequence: TGTGCCAGCAGCTGGGGAACTAGCCCTACCGAGCAGTTCTTC. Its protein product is CASSWGTSPTEQFF.

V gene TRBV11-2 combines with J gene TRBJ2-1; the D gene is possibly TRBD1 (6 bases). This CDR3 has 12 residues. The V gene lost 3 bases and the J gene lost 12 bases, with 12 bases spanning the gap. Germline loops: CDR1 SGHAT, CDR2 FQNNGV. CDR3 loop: CASSLGAGVQFF. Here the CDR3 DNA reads TGTGCCAGCAGCTTGGGGGCAGGGGTGCAGTTCTTC.

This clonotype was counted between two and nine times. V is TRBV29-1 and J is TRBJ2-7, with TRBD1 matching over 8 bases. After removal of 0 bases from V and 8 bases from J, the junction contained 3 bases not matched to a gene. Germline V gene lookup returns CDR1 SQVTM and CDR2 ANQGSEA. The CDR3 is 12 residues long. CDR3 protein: CSVEEQGVKQYF. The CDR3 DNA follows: TGCAGCGTTGAAGAACAGGGGGTGAAGCAGTACTTC.

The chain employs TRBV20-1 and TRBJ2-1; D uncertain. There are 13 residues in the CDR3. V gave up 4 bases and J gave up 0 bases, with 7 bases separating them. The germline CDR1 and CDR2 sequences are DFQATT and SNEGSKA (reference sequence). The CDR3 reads CSAIWSSYNEQFF. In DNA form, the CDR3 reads TGCAGTGCTATCTGGAGCTCCTACAATGAGCAGTTCTTC.

DNA of the CDR3: TGTGCCAGCAGTTACGTCGGTAGCACAGATACGCAGTATTTT. Amino acids: CASSYVGSTDTQYF. This chain links TRBV6-5 with TRBJ2-3; D unresolved. CDR3 length: 14 amino acids. The V end was cut by 2 bases, the J end by 0 bases, with 6 bases between. From germline, CDR1 is MNHEY and CDR2 SVGAGI.